A single sample is the source of the 27 T cell receptor beta chains below, sequenced in a study of cytomegalovirus exposure and HLA in healthy donors. PCR was performed using 60 Vbeta and 13 Jbeta primers. Produced via immunoSEQ multiplex PCR; TCRdb's table is partial and in-frame only. The sample lists about 200,000 clones, roughly 80% occurring once. Specimen: PBMCs. All receptors derive from a man between 35 and 55 years old in good health and CMV-seropositive.

This chain uses TRBV9 with TRBJ2-3; 7 positions match TRBD2. Germline V gene lookup returns CDR1 SGDLS and CDR2 YYNGEE. Trimming took 3 bases from V and 6 from J; bases not matched to a gene: 19. The CDR3 covers 18 residues. Written as DNA, the CDR3 is TGTGCCAGCAGCGCTTCCACGTACCCAGCGGGACCCCAGGATACGCAGTATTTT. Translated, it gives CASSASTYPAGPQDTQYF. Full variable domain (outside the CDR3, taken from reference TRBV9 and TRBJ2-3): DSGVTQTPKHLITATGQRVTLRCSPRSGDLSVYWYQQSLDQGLQFLIQYYNGEERAKGNILERFSAQQFPDLHSELNLSSLELGDSALYFCASSASTYPAGPQDTQYFGPGTRLTVL.

The J gene is TRBJ2-7, the V gene TRBV18; a possible D gene is TRBD1 (5 bases). Germline V lookup: CDR1 KGHSH, CDR2 LQKENI. The V gene lost 5 bases and the J gene lost 2 bases, with 16 bases spanning the gap. The CDR3 runs to 15 residues. CDR3: CASSSYAGITYEQYF. The DNA of the CDR3 is TGTGCCAGCTCATCATACGCAGGGATTACCTACGAGCAGTACTTC.

The V gene is TRBV5-6, the J gene TRBJ2-5; possibly TRBD2 for D (6 bases). The CDR3 consists of 14 residues. CDR1 is SGHDT and CDR2 is YYEEEE in the germline V gene. V was pared by 0 bases and J by 5 bases, with 11 bases between. CDR3 coding DNA: TGTGCCAGCAGCTTGGTCGGGGGAAGGGAGACCCAGTACTTC. Translating gives CASSLVGGRETQYF.

The V call is TRBV7-9, the J call TRBJ2-7, with D perhaps TRBD1 (6 bases). V lost 3 bases and J lost 4, with 10 bases in between. The CDR3 has 13 amino acids. Per the germline V gene, CDR1 is SEHNR and CDR2 is FQNEAQ (reference sequence). CDR3 nucleotides: TGTGCCAGCAGCTTCCACAGGGAATACGAGCAGTACTTC. It yields the protein CASSFHREYEQYF.

The rearrangement uses TRBV4-1 and TRBJ1-1; 9 positions match TRBD1. CDR1 and CDR2 from the germline V gene are MGHRA and YSYEKL. The CDR3 runs to 15 residues. The V segment lost 3 bases and the J segment 4 bases; nucleotides outside the gene matches: 6. CDR3 sequence reads: CASSQPQGARTEAFF. The CDR3, as DNA: TGCGCCAGCAGCCAGCCACAGGGGGCCCGCACTGAAGCTTTCTTT.

This rearrangement joins TRBV9 to TRBJ1-3, with TRBD1 as a possible D gene (6 bases). Germline V gene data show CDR1 as SGDLS and CDR2 as YYNGEE. Between the trimmed V and J ends, which lost 4 bases and 1 base, there was a span of 9 bases. The CDR3 loop spans 14 amino acids. Here the CDR3 DNA reads TGTGCCAGCAGCCCTGGACAGTCTGGAAACACCATATATTTT. Its translation is CASSPGQSGNTIYF.

In nucleotides, the CDR3 is TGTGCCAGCAGTCAACAGGGCGGAAAGCAGGATACGCAGTATTTT. Translating gives CASSQQGGKQDTQYF. The genes are TRBV2 and TRBJ2-3; possible D gene TRBD1, 6 bases. This CDR3 spans 15 amino acids. Germline assignment: CDR1 SNHLY and CDR2 FYNNEI. V was trimmed by 5 bases and J by 6 bases, leaving 18 bases between them.

This chain links TRBV13 with TRBJ2-1; TRBD2 agrees at 15 bases. Germline V gene lookup returns CDR1 PRHDT and CDR2 FYEKMQ (reference sequence). CDR3 length equals 16 residues. Germline trimming cut 5 bases from V and 6 bases from J; bases unmatched to any gene: 5. The CDR3 DNA sequence: TGTGCCAGCAGCGGACTAGCGGGAGGGCCTCGCAATGAGCAGTTCTTC. It translates to CASSGLAGGPRNEQFF.

CDR3: CASSLAPLTGGLNQPQHF. The CDR3 DNA sequence: TGTGCCAGCAGCTTGGCCCCATTGACAGGGGGGTTGAATCAGCCCCAGCATTTT. The chain carries TRBV5-8 and TRBJ1-5; TRBD1 matches 9 bases. This CDR3 spans 18 amino acids. CDR1 is SGHTS and CDR2 is YDEGEE in the germline V gene. Trimming took 0 bases from V and 4 from J; bases not matched to a gene: 11.

The chain couples TRBV6-5 to TRBJ2-1; 7 nucleotides line up with TRBD1. This CDR3 is built from 15 residues. Germline lookup yields CDR1 MNHEY and CDR2 SVGAGI. The V and J ends lost 6 bases and 2 bases, in that order; junction bases with no gene match: 7. The CDR3 protein is CASRAQGDAYNEQFF. The CDR3 nucleotides are TGTGCCAGCAGAGCCCAGGGGGATGCCTACAATGAGCAGTTCTTC.

The chain links TRBV6-5 to TRBJ2-5; 9 positions agree with TRBD1. The J call may be faulty, since TRBJ2-7 better matches the DNA end. The CDR3 length is 13 residues. The germline V gene encodes CDR1 MNHEY and CDR2 SVGAGI. The CDR3 sequence is CASRRDRDYEQYF. For the CDR3, the DNA is TGTGCCAGCAGGCGGGACAGGGACTACGAGCAGTACTTC.

The chain recombines TRBV5-1 with TRBJ2-5, with D possibly matching TRBD2 (5 bases). CDR1 is SGHRS and CDR2 is YFSETQ in the germline V gene. The CDR3 runs 15 residues. Trimming cost V 0 bases and J 9 bases, with 18 bases left between them. The CDR3 DNA follows: TGCGCCAGCAGCTTGGGGAGACCTCCCGTCGGGGCCCAGTACTTC. It encodes CASSLGRPPVGAQYF.

The genes are TRBV28 and TRBJ2-7; 9 positions agree with TRBD1. Germline trimming cut 6 bases from V and 2 bases from J; bases unmatched to any gene: 11. Germline values: CDR1 MDHEN, CDR2 SYDVKM. CDR3 length: 16 amino acids. The chain's CDR3 is CASSLRDRVRAYEQYF. The CDR3 region has the DNA TGTGCCAGCAGCCTCCGGGACAGGGTTCGTGCCTACGAGCAGTACTTC.

V is TRBV6-5 and J is TRBJ2-7, with 11 nucleotides matching TRBD1. Germline loops: CDR1 MNHEY, CDR2 SVGAGI. The CDR3 covers 16 residues. V lost 0 bases to trimming and J lost 2 bases; unmatched junction nucleotides: 3. Here the CDR3 reads CASSYSWGQGAYEQYF. The CDR3, as DNA: TGTGCCAGCAGTTACTCCTGGGGACAGGGGGCCTACGAGCAGTACTTC.

The V gene is TRBV7-3, the J gene TRBJ2-2, with D perhaps TRBD2 (6 bases). The CDR3 extends over 16 amino acids. The V and J ends lost 2 bases and 2 bases respectively, with 12 bases between them. Germline CDR1 is SGHTA and CDR2 is FQGTGA. DNA of the CDR3: TGTGCCAGCAGCTTATTTATGGGGACTAACACCGGGGAGCTGTTTTTT. Translating it yields CASSLFMGTNTGELFF.

V usage is TRBV5-1 and J usage is TRBJ1-4; 8 nucleotides agree with TRBD1. The junction had 12 bases not matched to a gene; V was cut back by 0 bases and J by 8 bases. The CDR3 contains 17 residues. Germline CDR1 and CDR2: SGHRS and YFSETQ. The DNA of the CDR3 is TGCGCCAGCAGCTTGGGGGTCGATCAGGGGGCTCGGGAAAAACTGTTTTTT. It translates to CASSLGVDQGAREKLFF. Full variable domain (rest looked up from reference TRBV5-1 and TRBJ1-4): KAGVTQTPRYLIKTRGQQVTLSCSPISGHRSVSWYQQTPGQGLQFLFEYFSETQRNKGNFPGRFSGRQFSNSRSEMNVSTLELGDSALYLCASSLGVDQGAREKLFFGSGTQLSVL.

The genes are TRBV6-5 and TRBJ1-1; a possible D gene is TRBD1 (5 bases). The CDR3 consists of 15 residues. Germline V lookup: CDR1 MNHEY, CDR2 SVGAGI. Trimming removed 6 bases from V and 7 bases from J, with 21 bases in between. CDR3 bases: TGTGCCAGCAGATACGGGCGGGGGACGATAGATGAAGCTTTCTTT. Amino acid sequence: CASRYGRGTIDEAFF.

The rearrangement joins TRBV7-9 to TRBJ1-2; 8 nucleotides line up with TRBD1. Looked up from germline, CDR1 is SEHNR and CDR2 is FQNEAQ (reference sequence). V lost 5 bases, J lost 0 bases, and 8 bases stayed unmatched. The CDR3 has 16 residues. The DNA of the CDR3 is TGTGCCAGCAGCCTCCCGACAGGGGAAGCTAACTATGGCTACACCTTC. Encoded protein: CASSLPTGEANYGYTF.

The chain has TRBV9 and TRBJ2-7; TRBD1 matches at 7 bases. The V gene's germline CDR1 is SGDLS and CDR2 YYNGEE. Trimming removed 3 bases from V and 0 bases from J; junction bases left unmatched: 6. The CDR3 extends over 15 amino acids. CDR3 DNA sequence: TGTGCCAGCAGCGCCCGGGACAGAAGCTCCTACGAGCAGTACTTC. It translates to CASSARDRSSYEQYF.

The genes are TRBV4-3 and TRBJ2-7; tentative D call: TRBD1 (6 bases). The CDR3 is 16 amino acids. Germline V gives CDR1 LGHNA, CDR2 YSLEER. V dropped 1 base and J dropped 3 bases, with 16 bases sitting between them. CDR3 residues: CASSQGVMGAGYEQYF. CDR3 bases: TGCGCCAGCAGCCAAGGGGTCATGGGGGCCGGCTACGAGCAGTACTTC.

The chain couples TRBV10-3 to TRBJ1-5; 7 bases are shared with TRBD1. This CDR3 is built from 14 residues. The V gene's germline CDR1 is ENHRY and CDR2 SYGVKD. With V trimmed by 2 bases and J by 5 bases, 3 bases remained unmatched. CDR3 residues: CAISENRGDQPQHF. DNA of the CDR3: TGTGCCATCAGTGAGAACAGGGGCGATCAGCCCCAGCATTTT.

This sequence joins TRBV19 and TRBJ2-7; 12 bases align to TRBD2. With V trimmed by 5 bases and J by 3 bases, 8 bases remained unmatched. Germline V gene data show CDR1 as LNHDA and CDR2 as SQIVND (reference sequence). The CDR3 contains 16 residues. This chain's CDR3 is CASSLRLAGGLYEQYF. The CDR3 DNA reads as TGTGCCAGTAGTTTGCGGCTAGCGGGAGGGCTCTACGAGCAGTACTTC. The whole variable domain, filled in from reference TRBV19 and TRBJ2-7, reads DGGITQSPKYLFRKEGQNVTLSCEQNLNHDAMYWYRQDPGQGLRLIYYSQIVNDFQKGDIAEGYSVSREKKESFPLTVTSAQKNPTAFYLCASSLRLAGGLYEQYFGPGTRLTVT.

The chain couples TRBV19 to TRBJ1-3, with D possibly TRBD1 on 6 matching bases. CDR3 length: 15 amino acids. Germline V gene sequence: CDR1 LNHDA, CDR2 SQIVND (reference sequence). V was pared by 6 bases and J by 4 bases, with 16 bases between. The CDR3 reads CASRETGVNGNTIYF. Written as DNA, the CDR3 is TGTGCCAGTAGAGAGACAGGAGTGAACGGAAACACCATATATTTT. Supplemented by reference TRBV19 and TRBJ1-3, the full variable domain reads DGGITQSPKYLFRKEGQNVTLSCEQNLNHDAMYWYRQDPGQGLRLIYYSQIVNDFQKGDIAEGYSVSREKKESFPLTVTSAQKNPTAFYLCASRETGVNGNTIYFGEGSWLTVV.

V is TRBV7-9 and J is TRBJ2-4; a weak D match, TRBD1 (5 bases). The CDR3 is made up of 18 amino acids. The V end lost 1 base, the J end lost 1 base, and 17 bases lay between the germline ends. Per the germline V gene, CDR1 is SEHNR and CDR2 is FQNEAQ (reference sequence). This CDR3 is CASSLVAFGAAAKNIQYF. The CDR3 DNA reads as TGTGCCAGCAGCTTAGTCGCTTTTGGGGCAGCGGCCAAAAACATTCAGTACTTC.

This clone was counted a single time. V and J are TRBV6-5 and TRBJ2-1; 9 bases fit TRBD2. Germline loops: CDR1 MNHEY, CDR2 SVGAGI. The CDR3 spans 15 residues. The ends lost 0 bases at V and 8 bases at J; junction bases unmatched: 5. The DNA of the CDR3 is TGTGCCAGCAGTTACTCTAGCGGGAGCGTCGATGAGCAGTTCTTC. Encoded protein: CASSYSSGSVDEQFF.

The genes are TRBV6-5 and TRBJ2-5; TRBD2 matches 9 bases. The V gene's germline CDR1 is MNHEY and CDR2 SVGAGI. With 9 bases clipped from V and 11 bases from J, the junction kept 13 bases outside the gene matches. The CDR3 runs to 13 residues. The CDR3 sequence: CARTQREVGEQYF. The CDR3 DNA sequence: TGTGCCAGAACCCAGCGGGAGGTGGGGGAGCAGTACTTC.

This clone was observed a handful of times. In nucleotides, the CDR3 is TGTGCCAGCAGTTACTTAGGAGTTGGCGGAACAGATACGCAGTATTTT. As protein: CASSYLGVGGTDTQYF. This sequence joins TRBV6-5 and TRBJ2-3, with unresolved D. This CDR3 comprises 16 residues. Germline assignment: CDR1 MNHEY and CDR2 SVGAGI. Deletions cut 1 base from V and 3 bases from J, with 14 bases between.